This is a list of T cell receptor beta chains from one sample in a study of a mutant IDH1 vaccine in newly diagnosed glioma. Their cognate antigens are unknown. The method was immunoSEQ multiplex PCR; TCRdb's version includes in-frame clones alone and lacks a portion of them. The table shows approximately 100,000 clones, with nearly 90% occurring only once. Source: PBMCs, taken from a glioma patient whose treatment included an IDH1 peptide vaccine. These receptors originate from a woman aged 50 to 60 with glioma. CDR3s include the opening cysteine and the closing phenylalanine or tryptophan. A D gene is named only where the DNA matches it firmly. Not all rows give a size; the values are once, few, many and, for expanded clones, a class.

14	.	.	TRBV4-1	TRBJ1-5	CASSQDSGPQPQHF	TGCGCCAGCAGCCAAGATTCCGGGCCCCAGCCCCAGCATTTT
15	TRBD2	.	TRBV7-8	TRBJ2-7	CASSRRTSPPYEQYF	TGTGCCAGCAGCCGGCGGACTAGCCCCCCCTACGAGCAGTACTTC
14	.	few	TRBV19	TRBJ2-5	CASSRTGWQETQYF	TGTGCCAGTAGTCGGACGGGGTGGCAAGAGACCCAGTACTTC
12	.	.	TRBV7-9	TRBJ2-3	CASSPTADTQYF	TGTGCCAGCAGCCCGACGGCTGATACGCAGTATTTT
15	TRBD2	once	TRBV29-1	TRBJ2-1	CSVIKREPTYNEQFF	TGCAGCGTCATCAAGCGGGAGCCCACCTACAATGAGCAGTTCTTC
15	.	.	TRBV28	TRBJ2-7	CASSNQGGASYEQYF	TGTGCCAGCAGTAATCAGGGTGGGGCCTCCTACGAGCAGTACTTC
13	.	few	TRBV29-1	TRBJ1-1	CSVGMGVNTEAFF	TGCAGCGTTGGGATGGGAGTGAACACTGAAGCTTTCTTT
15	.	.	TRBV5-1	TRBJ2-7	CASSLVAGSSYEQYF	TGCGCCAGCAGCTTGGTGGCGGGGAGCTCCTACGAGCAGTACTTC
14	TRBD1	.	TRBV10-3	TRBJ2-7	CAISDPTGVGEQYF	TGTGCCATCAGTGACCCTACAGGGGTTGGCGAGCAGTACTTC
14	.	.	TRBV2	TRBJ1-5	CASSEGRAYQPQHF	TGTGCCAGCAGTGAGGGAAGGGCCTATCAGCCCCAGCATTTT
15	TRBD2	once	TRBV7-9	TRBJ2-4	CASSPTSGRGNIQYF	TGTGCCAGCAGCCCAACTAGCGGGAGGGGAAACATTCAGTACTTC
14	.	.	TRBV7-8	TRBJ1-1	CASSLVRVNTEAFF	TGTGCCAGCAGCTTAGTTCGGGTTAACACTGAAGCTTTCTTT
12	.	.	TRBV6-6	TRBJ1-2	CASSADGDGYTF	TGTGCCAGCAGTGCGGACGGGGATGGCTACACCTTC
12	.	.	TRBV10-1	TRBJ2-3	CASSEATDTQYF	TGCGCCAGCAGTGAGGCCACAGATACGCAGTATTTT
12	.	.	TRBV5-4	TRBJ2-7	CASSLVGYEQYF	TGTGCCAGCAGCTTGGTGGGCTACGAGCAGTACTTC
16	TRBD2	.	TRBV6-6	TRBJ2-2	CASSSAREADTGELFF	TGTGCCAGCAGTTCCGCCCGGGAGGCCGACACCGGGGAGCTGTTTTTT
14	.	.	TRBV5-8	TRBJ2-1	CASSPGNAHNEQFF	TGTGCCAGCAGCCCCGGAAATGCCCACAATGAGCAGTTCTTC
15	.	.	TRBV4-2	TRBJ2-7	CASSPGDSSSYEQYF	TGTGCCAGCAGCCCGGGGGACTCCAGCTCCTACGAGCAGTACTTC
18	TRBD2	.	TRBV28	TRBJ2-5	CASSRRGTSGLHQETQYF	TGTGCCAGCAGTCGAAGAGGGACTAGCGGGTTGCACCAAGAGACCCAGTACTTC
12	.	few	TRBV30	TRBJ2-3	CAWGRNTDTQYF	TGTGCCTGGGGGAGGAACACAGATACGCAGTATTTT
15	TRBD2	.	TRBV5-1	TRBJ2-3	CASLEASGNTDTQYF	TGCGCCAGCCTGGAGGCTAGCGGGAACACAGATACGCAGTATTTT
14	.	few	TRBV6-1	TRBJ2-7	CASGPRTQSYEQYF	TGTGCCAGTGGTCCCCGTACCCAGTCCTACGAGCAGTACTTC
15	TRBD2	.	TRBV7-8	TRBJ2-7	CASTPRLAATYEQYF	TGTGCCAGCACCCCAAGACTAGCGGCAACCTACGAGCAGTACTTC
15	TRBD1	.	TRBV6-5	TRBJ1-1	CASSSSGTENTEAFF	TGTGCCAGCAGTTCCTCCGGGACAGAGAACACTGAAGCTTTCTTT
13	.	.	TRBV11-2	TRBJ2-3	CASKKTSTDTQYF	TGTGCCAGCAAGAAGACTAGCACAGATACGCAGTATTTT
11	.	.	TRBV5-1	TRBJ1-4	CASSLGEKLFF	TGCGCCAGCAGCTTGGGCGAAAAACTGTTTTTT
13	.	.	TRBV10-3	TRBJ2-7	CAIRPETPYEQYF	TGTGCCATCCGCCCAGAAACCCCCTACGAGCAGTACTTC
14	.	few	TRBV9	TRBJ2-7	CASSPTSGKYEQYF	TGTGCCAGCAGTCCGACCTCAGGGAAATACGAGCAGTACTTC
15	.	.	TRBV5-1	TRBJ2-5	CASSLAPGTQETQYF	TGCGCCAGCAGCTTGGCCCCTGGGACCCAAGAGACCCAGTACTTC
13	TRBD1	.	TRBV28	TRBJ2-7	CASSSGQGNEQYF	TGTGCCAGCAGTTCGGGACAGGGTAACGAGCAGTACTTC
16	.	.	TRBV28	TRBJ1-5	CASSLVLPAPGQPQHF	TGTGCCAGCAGTTTAGTGTTACCCGCTCCGGGCCAGCCCCAGCATTTT
12	.	few	TRBV28	TRBJ2-5	CASSGALATQYF	TGTGCCAGCAGTGGGGCTCTCGCAACCCAGTACTTC
12	.	.	TRBV5-3	TRBJ2-7	CARSLQAYEQYF	TGTGCCAGAAGCTTACAGGCCTACGAGCAGTACTTC
13	TRBD2	.	TRBV6-5	TRBJ2-1	CATTWAGDGEQFF	TGTGCCACCACCTGGGCGGGAGACGGTGAGCAGTTCTTC
14	TRBD1	.	TRBV5-4	TRBJ2-7	CASSRQGGSYEQYF	TGTGCCAGCAGCCGACAGGGGGGTTCCTACGAGCAGTACTTC
13	.	.	TRBV5-8	TRBJ2-3	CASSPFYTDTQYF	TGTGCCAGCAGCCCCTTCTACACAGATACGCAGTATTTT
14	.	few	TRBV27	TRBJ1-5	CASSFTNSNQPQHF	TGTGCCAGCAGTTTTACGAATAGCAATCAGCCCCAGCATTTT
16	.	few	TRBV10-3	TRBJ1-4	CAISESPSGSSEKLFF	TGTGCCATCAGTGAGTCCCCTAGTGGCTCATCTGAAAAACTGTTTTTT
14	.	.	TRBV19	TRBJ1-2	CASSSGELYYGYTF	TGTGCCAGTAGTTCAGGGGAACTTTACTATGGCTACACCTTC
15	.	.	TRBV5-1	TRBJ1-1	CASSLGPTENTEAFF	TGCGCCAGCAGCTTGGGGCCCACAGAGAACACTGAAGCTTTCTTT
15	.	.	TRBV28	TRBJ2-1	CASSSAAFTYNEQFF	TGTGCCAGCAGTTCAGCTGCGTTTACCTACAATGAGCAGTTCTTC
12	.	.	TRBV5-4	TRBJ2-7	CASSFWGYEQYF	TGTGCCAGCAGCTTTTGGGGTTACGAGCAGTACTTC
17	TRBD2	.	TRBV4-2	TRBJ2-1	CASSHATSGRASNEQFF	TGTGCCAGCAGCCACGCAACTAGCGGGAGAGCTTCCAATGAGCAGTTCTTC
13	.	.	TRBV6-6	TRBJ2-6	CASRYGGANVLTF	TGTGCCAGCAGATACGGTGGGGCCAACGTCCTGACTTTC
12	.	.	TRBV30	TRBJ2-2	CAWSPGSGELFF	TGTGCCTGGAGTCCGGGGTCCGGGGAGCTGTTTTTT
19	TRBD2	.	TRBV28	TRBJ2-7	CASSLARGLAGGRYYEQYF	TGTGCCAGCAGTTTAGCCCGGGGGCTAGCGGGAGGTCGATACTACGAGCAGTACTTC
15	TRBD1	.	TRBV11-2	TRBJ2-3	CASSVQGRGTDTQYF	TGTGCCAGCAGCGTACAGGGGAGAGGGACAGATACGCAGTATTTT
16	TRBD1	.	TRBV5-8	TRBJ1-1	CASSLVFGTGGTEAFF	TGTGCCAGCAGCTTGGTGTTCGGGACAGGGGGCACTGAAGCTTTCTTT
16	.	.	TRBV6-4	TRBJ2-6	CASSDSSGAGANVLTF	TGTGCCAGCAGTGACTCGAGTGGGGCTGGGGCCAACGTCCTGACTTTC
14	TRBD2	.	TRBV6-1	TRBJ2-3	CASRLAALTDTQYF	TGTGCCAGTAGACTAGCGGCACTCACAGATACGCAGTATTTT
12	TRBD2	.	TRBV9	TRBJ2-7	CASSGGGVEQYF	TGTGCCAGCAGTGGGGGAGGGGTCGAGCAGTACTTC
14	TRBD1	.	TRBV7-9	TRBJ1-2	CASSSTGTGYGYTF	TGTGCCAGCAGCTCCACCGGGACAGGCTATGGCTACACCTTC
13	.	.	TRBV11-3	TRBJ2-1	CASSLASFHEQFF	TGTGCCAGCAGCTTAGCTTCCTTCCATGAGCAGTTCTTC
14	.	.	TRBV2	TRBJ2-1	CASKGLANNNEQFF	TGTGCCAGCAAGGGGCTAGCGAACAACAATGAGCAGTTCTTC
13	TRBD2	few	TRBV28	TRBJ2-1	CATRLAGYNEQFF	TGTGCCACCCGACTAGCGGGATACAATGAGCAGTTCTTC
13	.	.	TRBV7-9	TRBJ2-2	CASSQQGTGELFF	TGTGCCAGCAGCCAACAGGGAACCGGGGAGCTGTTTTTT
13	.	once	TRBV7-7	TRBJ1-6	CASSISLGAPLHF	TGTGCTAGCAGCATCTCGTTGGGCGCACCCCTCCACTTT
14	.	.	TRBV7-3	TRBJ2-5	CASSLSAQGETQYF	TGTGCCAGCAGCTTAAGCGCCCAGGGGGAGACCCAGTACTTC
16	TRBD2	.	TRBV10-3	TRBJ2-1	CAISESLAGVGNEQFF	TGTGCCATCAGTGAGTCCCTAGCGGGAGTAGGTAATGAGCAGTTCTTC
19	TRBD2	.	TRBV29-1	TRBJ2-1	CSVEGQFKFSGRNYNEQFF	TGCAGCGTTGAGGGACAGTTCAAATTTAGCGGGAGAAACTACAATGAGCAGTTCTTC